These 25 T cell receptor beta chains were all obtained from the same sample, sequenced in a study of cytomegalovirus exposure and HLA in healthy donors. Both 60 Vbeta primers and 13 Jbeta primers went into the PCR. The table came from immunoSEQ multiplex PCR; TCRdb's copy has only in-frame clones and leaves some out. The sample holds roughly 100,000 clones, around 75% seen once. Source material: PBMCs. The receptors shown here come from a man in his thirties or forties in good health and CMV-seronegative.

This clone was seen more than once but under ten times. The chain combines TRBV7-9 with TRBJ1-2; 9 bases align to TRBD1. The CDR3 runs to 16 residues. CDR1 is SEHNR, CDR2 FQNEAQ, per germline (reference sequence). V lost 4 bases and J lost 0; bases outside the gene matches: 6. The DNA for the CDR3 is TGTGCCAGCAGCTCACGGGACAGGGAAGCTAACTATGGCTACACCTTC. It specifies CASSSRDREANYGYTF.

The chain combines TRBV7-9 with TRBJ2-6, with 7 bases identical to TRBD1. This CDR3 is 17 amino acids long. V shed 5 bases, J shed 0 bases, and the junction held 7 bases outside the gene matches. CDR1 SEHNR and CDR2 FQNEAQ come from the germline V gene (reference sequence). The CDR3 loop is CASSVTTGPSGANVLTF. CDR3 in DNA: TGTGCCAGCAGCGTTACGACAGGGCCCTCTGGGGCCAACGTCCTGACTTTC.

CDR3 DNA: TGTGCCAGCAGTTACCACAGGGTTCGACTTGAAAAACTGTTTTTT. It is translated as CASSYHRVRLEKLFF. The rearrangement joins TRBV6-6 to TRBJ1-4, with D possibly being TRBD1 (6 bases). Trimming stripped 2 bases from V and 7 bases from J, with 14 bases between. This CDR3 contains 15 residues. CDR1 MNHNY and CDR2 SVGAGI come from the germline V gene (reference sequence).

The table lists this clone with a few counts. The rearrangement links TRBV2 to TRBJ2-1; 9 bases map to TRBD1. This CDR3 comprises 13 residues. Germline trimming cut 11 bases from V and 5 bases from J; bases unmatched to any gene: 7. Per the germline V gene, CDR1 is SNHLY and CDR2 is FYNNEI. In DNA form, the CDR3 reads TGTGCCGGGGCGGGACAGGGTAACAATGAGCAGTTCTTC. This sequence encodes CAGAGQGNNEQFF.

This chain joins TRBV6-6 and TRBJ2-4, with 7 bases fitting TRBD1. This CDR3 region has 15 residues. Germline V lookup: CDR1 MNHNY, CDR2 SVGAGI (reference sequence). The V gene end was trimmed by 10 bases and the J gene end by 0 bases; junction bases not matched to a gene: 9. The CDR3 is CAIRTGDLAKNIQYF. In nucleotides, the CDR3 is TGTGCCATTAGAACAGGGGATTTAGCCAAAAACATTCAGTACTTC.

The rearrangement uses TRBV27 and TRBJ1-6, with a weak D call TRBD1 (6 bases). Trimming shortened V by 8 bases and J by 10 bases, and 21 bases separated the two germline ends. Germline values: CDR1 MNHEY, CDR2 SMNVEV (reference sequence). CDR3 size: 15 residues. CDR3 sequence reads: CASAPLQGPGSPLHF. CDR3 nucleotides: TGTGCCAGCGCCCCCCTACAGGGTCCCGGATCACCCCTCCACTTT.

The gene calls are TRBV27 and TRBJ2-1, with 9 bases that match TRBD2. Germline-derived CDR1 and CDR2 are MNHEY and SMNVEV (reference sequence). V lost 3 bases and J lost 3; bases outside the gene matches: 3. The CDR3 covers 15 residues. The chain's CDR3 is CASSFIAGDYNEQFF. The CDR3 DNA sequence: TGTGCCAGCAGTTTTATAGCGGGAGACTACAATGAGCAGTTCTTC.

The CDR3 protein is CASSLWGTMNTEAFF. The CDR3 coding sequence is TGTGCCAGCAGTTTATGGGGGACAATGAACACTGAAGCTTTCTTT. The rearrangement joins TRBV27 to TRBJ1-1; D perhaps matches TRBD1 (6 bases). Germline V lookup: CDR1 MNHEY, CDR2 SMNVEV (reference sequence). Deletions cut 1 base from V and 0 bases from J, with 9 bases between. This CDR3 is 15 amino acids long.

This chain joins TRBV29-1 and TRBJ1-2; D ambiguous. V shed 4 bases and J shed 1 base, with 10 bases lying between them. This CDR3 spans 13 amino acids. Per the germline V gene, CDR1 is SQVTM and CDR2 is ANQGSEA. The CDR3 DNA follows: TGCAGCGTTGCAGGCATCCTTAACTATGGCTACACCTTC. Its translation: CSVAGILNYGYTF.

This sequence joins TRBV15 and TRBJ2-3; the match to TRBD2 covers 11 bases. The germline V gene encodes CDR1 LNHNV and CDR2 YYDKDF (reference sequence). The CDR3 is 17 amino acids. With V trimmed by 0 bases and J by 3 bases, 5 bases remained unmatched. The CDR3 DNA follows: TGTGCCACCAGCAGAGACAGACTAGCGGGGATTACAGATACGCAGTATTTT. Encoded protein: CATSRDRLAGITDTQYF.

The chain is built from TRBV11-2 and TRBJ1-2; D uncertain. CDR3 length: 15 residues. The germline CDR1 and CDR2 sequences are SGHAT and FQNNGV. Trimming shortened V by 1 base and J by 0 bases, and 9 bases separated the two germline ends. The CDR3 DNA follows: TGTGCCAGCAGCTTAGGGACTACAGCTAACTATGGCTACACCTTC. Its translation is CASSLGTTANYGYTF.

This chain joins TRBV5-1 and TRBJ1-2; D not certain. V lost 0 bases to trimming and J lost 2 bases, with 11 bases between them. The germline CDR1 and CDR2 sequences are SGHRS and YFSETQ. The CDR3 covers 15 residues. The CDR3 here is CASSLGAPSNYGYTF. CDR3 nucleotides: TGCGCCAGCAGCTTGGGGGCACCTAGCAACTATGGCTACACCTTC.

As DNA, the CDR3 is TGTGCCAGTTCGACTAGCGGGAGCGAGCAGTACTTC. Translation gives CASSTSGSEQYF. The chain combines TRBV6-6 with TRBJ2-7; 12 nucleotides match TRBD2. Germline V gene data show CDR1 as MNHNY and CDR2 as SVGAGI (reference sequence). J gave up 6 bases and V 9 bases, and 3 bases lay outside the gene matches. The CDR3 has 12 residues.

Relative to its sample, this clone is medium-sized. V gene TRBV6-4 combines with J gene TRBJ2-3, with D uncertain. The CDR3 contains 13 residues. The ends were cut back, 0 bases at V and 6 bases at J, with 7 bases in the middle. Germline-derived CDR1 and CDR2 are MRHNA and SNTAGT. The CDR3 sequence: CASSDSNGDTQYF. The CDR3 DNA follows: TGTGCCAGCAGTGACTCTAACGGGGATACGCAGTATTTT.

This chain connects TRBV7-9 to TRBJ2-7, with 13 bases matching TRBD2. Germline CDR1 reads SEHNR; CDR2 reads FQNEAQ (reference sequence). The CDR3 spans 15 residues. Trimming took 1 base from V and 7 from J; bases not matched to a gene: 4. CDR3 protein: CASSLGGLAGWEQYF. CDR3 in DNA: TGTGCCAGCAGCTTAGGGGGACTAGCGGGATGGGAGCAGTACTTC.

This clone is a singleton in its sample. The chain employs TRBV18 and TRBJ2-5, with TRBD1 identical over 8 bases. J lost 10 bases, V lost 2 bases, and 18 bases had no gene match. Germline lookup yields CDR1 KGHSH and CDR2 LQKENI. CDR3 length: 17 residues. In DNA form, the CDR3 reads TGTGCCAGCTCACCAACCGCTCGGGACAGGTCGACCGTTGACCAGTACTTC. This gives the protein CASSPTARDRSTVDQYF.

This rearrangement joins TRBV5-1 to TRBJ1-2; TRBD1 agrees at 8 bases. The CDR3 length is 15 residues. The germline CDR1 and CDR2 sequences are SGHRS and YFSETQ. J lost 4 bases, V lost 4 bases, and 9 bases had no gene match. The CDR3 bases are TGCGCCAGCAGCGTCGGAGGACAGGGTCCCTATGGCTACACCTTC. It translates to CASSVGGQGPYGYTF.

V is TRBV7-9 and J is TRBJ1-4; the D is unclear. Germline V gene lookup returns CDR1 SEHNR and CDR2 FQNEAQ (reference sequence). Trimming left V 5 bases short and J 7 bases short, with 8 bases between. The CDR3 loop spans 12 amino acids. This CDR3 reads CASSPEAEKLFF. In nucleotides, the CDR3 is TGTGCCAGCAGCCCGGAGGCTGAAAAACTGTTTTTT.

The CDR3 here is CASSHYRDRAHTRNTGELFF. The CDR3 nucleotides are TGTGCCAGCAGCCATTATCGGGACAGGGCCCATACGAGGAACACCGGGGAGCTGTTTTTT. V is TRBV16 and J is TRBJ2-2; 9 positions agree with TRBD1. Germline V gives CDR1 KGHSY, CDR2 FQNENV. This CDR3 is built from 20 residues. With 3 bases clipped from V and 1 base from J, the junction kept 15 bases outside the gene matches.

This clone was detected only a few times. The CDR3 loop is CASSFPSGRAGDEQFF. The CDR3 nucleotides are TGTGCCAGCAGCTTCCCTAGCGGGAGGGCCGGAGATGAGCAGTTCTTC. The gene calls are TRBV7-9 and TRBJ2-1, with 12 bases lining up with TRBD2. Trimming took 3 bases from V and 8 from J; bases not matched to a gene: 8. This CDR3 comprises 16 residues. Germline assignment: CDR1 SEHNR and CDR2 FQNEAQ (reference sequence).

CDR3: CASSYDRAGTEAFF. The CDR3 nucleotides read TGTGCCAGCAGTTACGACAGGGCCGGCACTGAAGCTTTCTTT. The J gene is TRBJ1-1, the V gene TRBV6-6; TRBD1 matches at 7 bases. The CDR3 length is 14 residues. Germline-derived CDR1 and CDR2 are MNHNY and SVGAGI (reference sequence). Germline trimming cut 2 bases from V and 4 bases from J; bases unmatched to any gene: 4.

The chain links TRBV25-1 to TRBJ2-5; 9 bases map to TRBD1. Germline CDR1 and CDR2: MGHDK and SYGVNS. The CDR3 runs to 15 residues. V trimming: 4 bases; J trimming: 4 bases; junction bases outside the gene matches: 7. The CDR3 spells CASSGYRGRLETQYF. Written as DNA, the CDR3 is TGTGCCAGCAGTGGGTACAGGGGGCGGCTAGAGACCCAGTACTTC.

This clone was observed a few times. V gene TRBV6-5 combines with J gene TRBJ1-1, with a tentative D call TRBD1 (5 bases). The ends were cut back, 0 bases at V and 5 bases at J, with 10 bases in the middle. There are 14 residues in the CDR3. Germline assignment: CDR1 MNHEY and CDR2 SVGAGI. The chain's CDR3 is CASSYSFRETEAFF. CDR3 bases: TGTGCCAGCAGTTACTCGTTCAGGGAAACTGAAGCTTTCTTT.

The chain is built from TRBV30 and TRBJ2-7; TRBD1 matches at 11 bases. The length of the CDR3 is 14 residues. V gave up 3 bases and J gave up 4 bases; unmatched junction bases: 5. Germline V lookup: CDR1 GTSNPN, CDR2 SVGIG (reference sequence). CDR3 in amino acids: CAWSWGQGEYEQYF. In nucleotides, the CDR3 is TGTGCCTGGAGCTGGGGACAGGGGGAGTACGAGCAGTACTTC.

There are a few counts of this clone. The V and J genes are TRBV5-1 and TRBJ2-3, with a tentative D call TRBD1 (5 bases). Germline V lookup: CDR1 SGHRS, CDR2 YFSETQ. V lost 0 bases, J lost 3 bases, and 11 bases lay in between. This CDR3 is 15 amino acids long. The CDR3 loop is CASSLDRAGTDTQYF. CDR3 DNA: TGCGCCAGCAGCTTGGACCGGGCAGGGACAGATACGCAGTATTTT. Filled out from reference TRBV5-1 and TRBJ2-3, the complete variable domain reads KAGVTQTPRYLIKTRGQQVTLSCSPISGHRSVSWYQQTPGQGLQFLFEYFSETQRNKGNFPGRFSGRQFSNSRSEMNVSTLELGDSALYLCASSLDRAGTDTQYFGPGTRLTVL.